This TCR beta chain is drawn from a study of CD8 T cells in ankylosing spondylitis. Broader study findings: Disease-linked clones bore a CD8+ phenotype, appearing relatively rarely in peripheral blood.

TCRdb reprocessed the 5' RACE reads with MiXCR, giving one entry per CDR3 protein. The sample includes about 240,000 distinct CDR3 sequences, 8.6% seen only once; the top ten take approximately 6.3%. Germline CDR1 reads MNHEY; CDR2 reads SVGAGI. This CDR3 contains 14 residues. The ends were cut back, 0 bases at V and 10 bases at J, with 13 bases in the middle. This clonotype was detected a few times. Its antigen remains unknown. This chain connects TRBV6-5 to TRBJ2-1; D perhaps matches TRBD2 (6 bases). This TCR was sampled from a male donor with ankylosing spondylitis or in good health (not recorded which). The specimen sequenced was blood, either unsorted or a sorted T cell fraction (not recorded which). CDR3 nucleotide sequence: TGTGCCAGCAGTTACTCGGACTGGGCGGGGGAGCAGTTCTTC. Its protein is CASSYSDWAGEQFF.